This T cell receptor beta chain was profiled in a study of identical twins. Trimming removed 5 bases from V and 5 bases from J, with 10 bases in between. CDR3 length: 13 residues. The germline V gene encodes CDR1 SGHAT and CDR2 FQNNGV. This clonotype has only a few counts. Each CDR3 protein is one row after TCRdb ran MiXCR on the 5' RACE reads. This sample carries about 490,000 distinct CDR3 sequences, 12% to 15% of them seen once, and the ten largest clones take around 0.48%. These data were likewise used in another study, on yellow fever vaccine responses in identical twins.

This chain links TRBV11-2 with TRBJ2-1; no definite D call. The sequencing input was CD4+ T cells sorted from blood. The receptor was derived from a woman between 18 and 29 years old in good health. This CDR3 reads CASSPLWDNEQFF. DNA of the CDR3: TGTGCCAGCAGCCCGCTTTGGGACAATGAGCAGTTCTTC.